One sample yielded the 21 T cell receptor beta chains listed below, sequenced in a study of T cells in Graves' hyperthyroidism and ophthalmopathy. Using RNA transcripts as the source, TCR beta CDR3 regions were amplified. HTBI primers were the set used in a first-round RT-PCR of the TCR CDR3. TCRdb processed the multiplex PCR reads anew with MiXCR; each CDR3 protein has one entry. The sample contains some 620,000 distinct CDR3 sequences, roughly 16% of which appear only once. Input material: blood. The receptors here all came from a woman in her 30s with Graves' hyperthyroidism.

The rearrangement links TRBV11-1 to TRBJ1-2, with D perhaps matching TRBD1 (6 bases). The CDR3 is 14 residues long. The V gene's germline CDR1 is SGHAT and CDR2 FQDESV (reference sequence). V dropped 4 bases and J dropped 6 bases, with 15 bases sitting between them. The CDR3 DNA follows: TGTGCCAGCAGCTCTTCCTACAGGGCAAATGGCTACACCTTC. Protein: CASSSSYRANGYTF.

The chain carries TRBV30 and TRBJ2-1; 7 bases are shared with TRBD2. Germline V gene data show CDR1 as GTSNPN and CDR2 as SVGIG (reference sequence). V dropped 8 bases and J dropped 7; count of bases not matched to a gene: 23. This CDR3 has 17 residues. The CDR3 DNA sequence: TGTGCCCGCACCTCTTCGAGCGGGGACCCTCGTAGAAATGAGCAGTTCTTC. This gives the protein CARTSSSGDPRRNEQFF.

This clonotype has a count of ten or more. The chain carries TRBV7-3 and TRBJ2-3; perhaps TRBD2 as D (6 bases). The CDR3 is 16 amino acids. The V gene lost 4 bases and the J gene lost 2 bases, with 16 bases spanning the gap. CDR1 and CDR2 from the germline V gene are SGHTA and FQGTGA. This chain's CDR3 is CASSSGEGLNTDTQYF. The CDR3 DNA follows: TGTGCCAGCAGCTCCGGCGAGGGACTGAACACAGATACGCAGTATTTT.

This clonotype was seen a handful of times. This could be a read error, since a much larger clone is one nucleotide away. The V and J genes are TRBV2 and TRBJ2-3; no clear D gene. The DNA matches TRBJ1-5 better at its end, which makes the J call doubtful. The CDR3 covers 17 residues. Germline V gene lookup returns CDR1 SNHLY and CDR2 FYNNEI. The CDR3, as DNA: TGTGCCAGCAGGGTGGGAGGACTAGCGGGGTCCACAGATACGCAGCATTTT. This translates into CASRVGGLAGSTDTQHF.

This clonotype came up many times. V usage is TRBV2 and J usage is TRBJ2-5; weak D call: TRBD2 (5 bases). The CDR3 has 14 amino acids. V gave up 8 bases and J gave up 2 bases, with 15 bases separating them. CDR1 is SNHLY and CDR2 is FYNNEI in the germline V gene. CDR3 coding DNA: TGTGCCAGCGAAGGACTGGCGGATCAAGAGACCCAGTACTTC. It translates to CASEGLADQETQYF.

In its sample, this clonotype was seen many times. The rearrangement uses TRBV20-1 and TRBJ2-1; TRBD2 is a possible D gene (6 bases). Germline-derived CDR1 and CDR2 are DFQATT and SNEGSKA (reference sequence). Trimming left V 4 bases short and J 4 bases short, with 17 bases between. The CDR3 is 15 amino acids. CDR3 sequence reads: CSAKVPAGTYNEQFF. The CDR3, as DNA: TGCAGTGCTAAAGTCCCAGCGGGTACATACAATGAGCAGTTCTTC.

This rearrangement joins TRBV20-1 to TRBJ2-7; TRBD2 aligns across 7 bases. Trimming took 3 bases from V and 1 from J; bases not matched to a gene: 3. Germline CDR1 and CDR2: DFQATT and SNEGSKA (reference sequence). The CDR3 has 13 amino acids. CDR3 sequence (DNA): TGCAGTGCTAGGCTAGCGGAATCCTACGAGCAGTACTTC. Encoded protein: CSARLAESYEQYF.

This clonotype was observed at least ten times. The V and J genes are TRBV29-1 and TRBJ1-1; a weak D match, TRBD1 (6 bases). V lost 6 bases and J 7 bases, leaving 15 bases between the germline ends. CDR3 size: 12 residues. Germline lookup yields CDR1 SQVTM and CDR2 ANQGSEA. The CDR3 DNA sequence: TGCAGCGTGGCCAAAGGGGGGTTTGAAGCTTTCTTT. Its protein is CSVAKGGFEAFF. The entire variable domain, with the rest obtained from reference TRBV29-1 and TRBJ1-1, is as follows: SAVISQKPSRDICQRGTSLTIQCQVDSQVTMMFWYRQQPGQSLTLIATANQGSEATYESGFVIDKFPISRPNLTFSTLTVSNMSPEDSSIYLCSVAKGGFEAFFGQGTRLTVV.

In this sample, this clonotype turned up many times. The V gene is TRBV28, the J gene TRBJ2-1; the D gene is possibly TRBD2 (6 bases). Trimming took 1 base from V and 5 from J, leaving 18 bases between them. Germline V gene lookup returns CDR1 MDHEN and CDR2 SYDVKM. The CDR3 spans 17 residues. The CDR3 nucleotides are TGTGCCAGCAGTTTATTGGTGACGGGAGCAGTAAACAATGAGCAGTTCTTC. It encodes CASSLLVTGAVNNEQFF.

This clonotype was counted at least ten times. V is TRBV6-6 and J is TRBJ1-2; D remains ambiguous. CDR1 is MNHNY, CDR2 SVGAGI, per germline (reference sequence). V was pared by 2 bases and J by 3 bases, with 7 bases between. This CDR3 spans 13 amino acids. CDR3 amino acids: CASSYGGHYGYTF. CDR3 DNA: TGTGCCAGCAGTTACGGTGGTCACTATGGCTACACCTTC.

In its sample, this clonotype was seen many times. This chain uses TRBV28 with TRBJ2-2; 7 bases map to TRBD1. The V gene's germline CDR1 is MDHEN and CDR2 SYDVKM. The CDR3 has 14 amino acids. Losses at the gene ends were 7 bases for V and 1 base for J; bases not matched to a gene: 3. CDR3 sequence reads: CASIRDRNTGELFF. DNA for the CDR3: TGTGCCAGCATCCGGGACAGGAACACCGGGGAGCTGTTTTTT.

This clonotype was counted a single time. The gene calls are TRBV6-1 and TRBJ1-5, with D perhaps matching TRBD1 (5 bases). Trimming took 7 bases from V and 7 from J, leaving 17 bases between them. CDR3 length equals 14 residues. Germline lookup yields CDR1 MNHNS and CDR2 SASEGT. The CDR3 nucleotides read TGTGCCAGCACCAAAGGGAGGGAGGGGCAGCCCCAGCATTTT. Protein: CASTKGREGQPQHF.

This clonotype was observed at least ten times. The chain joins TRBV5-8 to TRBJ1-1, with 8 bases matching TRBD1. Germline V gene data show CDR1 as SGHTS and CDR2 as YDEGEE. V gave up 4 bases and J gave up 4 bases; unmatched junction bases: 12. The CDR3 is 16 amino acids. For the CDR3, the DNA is TGTGCCAGCAGCCCCATCCGAAATACAGGGGGCACTGAAGCTTTCTTT. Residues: CASSPIRNTGGTEAFF.

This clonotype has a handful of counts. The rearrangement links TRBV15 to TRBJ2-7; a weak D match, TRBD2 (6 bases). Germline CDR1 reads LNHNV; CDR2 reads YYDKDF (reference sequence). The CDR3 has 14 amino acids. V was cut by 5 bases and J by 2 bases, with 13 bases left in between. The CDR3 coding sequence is TGTGCCACCAGCTCCGGGGGAACTACCTACGAGCAGTACTTC. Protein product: CATSSGGTTYEQYF.

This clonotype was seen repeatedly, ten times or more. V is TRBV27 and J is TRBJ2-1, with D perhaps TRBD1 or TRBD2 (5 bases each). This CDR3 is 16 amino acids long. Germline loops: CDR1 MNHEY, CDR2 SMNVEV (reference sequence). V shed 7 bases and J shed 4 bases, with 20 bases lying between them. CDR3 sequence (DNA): TGTGCCAGCACCCAAAGGGACGGTTTTAGGTACAATGAGCAGTTCTTC. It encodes CASTQRDGFRYNEQFF.

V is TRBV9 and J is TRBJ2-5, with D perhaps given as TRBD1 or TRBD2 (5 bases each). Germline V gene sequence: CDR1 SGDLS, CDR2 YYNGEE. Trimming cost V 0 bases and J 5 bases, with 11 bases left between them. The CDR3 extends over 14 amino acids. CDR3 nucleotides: TGTGCCAGCAGCGTAGGGGGGAGTGATGAGACCCAGTACTTC. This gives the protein CASSVGGSDETQYF.

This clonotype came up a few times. CDR3 nucleotides: TGTGCCAGCAGCTTGCTCGGCGGGAGGCACGATGAGCAGTTCTTC. Encoded protein: CASSLLGGRHDEQFF. The rearrangement joins TRBV5-4 to TRBJ2-1, with 8 bases matching TRBD2. The CDR3 sequence is 15 residues long. V dropped 1 base and J dropped 8; count of bases not matched to a gene: 8. Germline V lookup: CDR1 SGHNT, CDR2 YYREEE (reference sequence).

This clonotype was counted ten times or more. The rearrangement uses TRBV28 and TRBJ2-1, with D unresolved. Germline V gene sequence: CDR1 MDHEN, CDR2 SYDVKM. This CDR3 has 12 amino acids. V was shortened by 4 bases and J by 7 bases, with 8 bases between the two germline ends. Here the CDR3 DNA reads TGTGCCAGCAGTTGGCTTGGTAATGAGCAGTTCTTC. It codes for CASSWLGNEQFF.

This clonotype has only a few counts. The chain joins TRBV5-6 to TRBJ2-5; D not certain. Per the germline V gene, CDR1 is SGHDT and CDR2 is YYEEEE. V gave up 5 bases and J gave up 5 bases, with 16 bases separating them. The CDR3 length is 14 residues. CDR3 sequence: CASSSTYSQETQYF. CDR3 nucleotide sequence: TGTGCCAGCAGTTCCACCTACTCACAGGAGACCCAGTACTTC.

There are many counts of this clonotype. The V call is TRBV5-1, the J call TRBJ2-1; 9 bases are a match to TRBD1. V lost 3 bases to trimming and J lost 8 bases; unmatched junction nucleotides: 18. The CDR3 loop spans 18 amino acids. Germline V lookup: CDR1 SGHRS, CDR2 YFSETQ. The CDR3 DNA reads TGCGCCAGCAGCTATGGCACCGGGACAGGGAACCTGTGGGATGAGCAGTTCTTC. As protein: CASSYGTGTGNLWDEQFF.

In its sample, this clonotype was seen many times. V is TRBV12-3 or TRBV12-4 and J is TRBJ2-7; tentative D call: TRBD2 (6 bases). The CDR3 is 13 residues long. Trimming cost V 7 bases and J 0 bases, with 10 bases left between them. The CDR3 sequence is CASKDGSSYEQYF. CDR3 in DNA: TGTGCCAGCAAAGACGGGAGCTCCTACGAGCAGTACTTC.